This T cell receptor beta chain was sequenced for a study of blood T cell repertoires in COVID-19. There are 15 residues in the CDR3. From germline, CDR1 is SGDLS and CDR2 YYNGEE. J gave up 1 base and V 4 bases, and 6 bases lay outside the gene matches. TCRdb keeps only in-frame clones here, not all; method: immunoSEQ multiplex PCR. Of more than 200,000 clones listed, around nine tenths were seen once; the top ten hold around 5%. Sequenced: peripheral blood. The chain carries TRBV9 and TRBJ1-1; 8 bases are a match to TRBD1. The sequence was obtained from a woman aged 60-75 years with COVID-19, enrolled during active disease. The CDR3 DNA reads TGTGCCAGCAGCCCCCAGGGACAGGCGAACACTGAAGCTTTCTTT. This codes for CASSPQGQANTEAFF.